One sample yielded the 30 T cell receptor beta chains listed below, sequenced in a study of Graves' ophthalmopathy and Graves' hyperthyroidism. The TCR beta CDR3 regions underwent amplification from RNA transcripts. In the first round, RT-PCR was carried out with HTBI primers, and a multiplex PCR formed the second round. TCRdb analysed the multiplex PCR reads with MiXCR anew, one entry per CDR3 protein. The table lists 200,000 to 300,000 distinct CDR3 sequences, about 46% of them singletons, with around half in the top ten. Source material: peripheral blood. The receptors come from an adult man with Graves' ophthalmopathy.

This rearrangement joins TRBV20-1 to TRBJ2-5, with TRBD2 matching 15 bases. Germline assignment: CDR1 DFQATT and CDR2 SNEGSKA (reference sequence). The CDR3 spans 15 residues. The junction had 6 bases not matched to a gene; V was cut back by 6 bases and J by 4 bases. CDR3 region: CSAGTSGGPRETQYF. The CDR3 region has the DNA TGCAGTGCGGGGACTAGCGGGGGGCCGAGAGAGACCCAGTACTTC.

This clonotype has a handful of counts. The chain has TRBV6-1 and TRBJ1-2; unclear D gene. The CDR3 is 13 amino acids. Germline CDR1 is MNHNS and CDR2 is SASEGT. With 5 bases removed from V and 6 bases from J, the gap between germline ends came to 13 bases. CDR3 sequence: CASSKSLEDGYTF. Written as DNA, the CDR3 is TGTGCCAGCAGTAAGAGCCTGGAGGATGGCTACACCTTC.

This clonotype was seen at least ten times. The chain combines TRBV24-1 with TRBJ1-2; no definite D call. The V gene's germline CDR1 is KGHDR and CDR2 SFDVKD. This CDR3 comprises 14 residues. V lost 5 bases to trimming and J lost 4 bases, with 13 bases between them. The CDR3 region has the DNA TGTGCCACCAGTGGAGGAGCAGGTGGCTATGGCTACACCTTC. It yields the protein CATSGGAGGYGYTF.

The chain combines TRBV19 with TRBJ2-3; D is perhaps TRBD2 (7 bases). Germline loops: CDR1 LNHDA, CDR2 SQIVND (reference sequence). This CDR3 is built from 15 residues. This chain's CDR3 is CTTRPGAGDIDTQYF. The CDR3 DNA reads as TGTACCACCCGACCGGGGGCGGGAGATATAGATACGCAGTATTTT.

CDR3 sequence: CASSWSGEHNTGELFF. CDR3 coding DNA: TGTGCCAGCAGTTGGAGCGGGGAACACAACACCGGGGAGCTGTTTTTT. The chain links TRBV9 to TRBJ2-2; TRBD2 matches 7 bases. Looked up from germline, CDR1 is SGDLS and CDR2 is YYNGEE. The ends lost 5 bases at V and 2 bases at J; junction bases unmatched: 9. CDR3 size: 16 residues.

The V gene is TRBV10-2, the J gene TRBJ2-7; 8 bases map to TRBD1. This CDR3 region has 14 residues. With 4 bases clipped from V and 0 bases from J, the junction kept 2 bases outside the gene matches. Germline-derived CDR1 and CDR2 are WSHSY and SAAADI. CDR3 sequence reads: CASSGTGSSYEQYF. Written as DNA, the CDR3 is TGCGCCAGCAGTGGGACAGGGAGCTCCTACGAGCAGTACTTC.

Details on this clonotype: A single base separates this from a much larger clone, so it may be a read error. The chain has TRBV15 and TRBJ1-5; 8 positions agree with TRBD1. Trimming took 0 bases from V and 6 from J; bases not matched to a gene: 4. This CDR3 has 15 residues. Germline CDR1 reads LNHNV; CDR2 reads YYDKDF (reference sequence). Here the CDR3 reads CATSRDRGLPQPQHF. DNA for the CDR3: TGTGCCACCAGCAGAGACAGGGGGCTTCCTCAGCCCCAGCATTTT.

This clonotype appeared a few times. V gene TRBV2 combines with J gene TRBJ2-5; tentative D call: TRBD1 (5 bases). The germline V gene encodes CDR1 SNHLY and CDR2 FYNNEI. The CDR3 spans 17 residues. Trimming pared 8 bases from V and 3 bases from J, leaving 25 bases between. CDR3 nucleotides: TGTGCCAGCGGATCAACCGACTCGGTCCCAGGGAAAGAGACCCAGTACTTC. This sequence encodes CASGSTDSVPGKETQYF.

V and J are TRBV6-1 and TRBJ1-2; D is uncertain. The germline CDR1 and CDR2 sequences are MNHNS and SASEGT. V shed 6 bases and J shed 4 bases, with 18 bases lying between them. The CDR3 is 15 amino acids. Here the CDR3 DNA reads TGTGCCAGCAGCCAGTCCCTCGGCGTCGGCTATGGCTACACCTTC. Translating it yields CASSQSLGVGYGYTF.

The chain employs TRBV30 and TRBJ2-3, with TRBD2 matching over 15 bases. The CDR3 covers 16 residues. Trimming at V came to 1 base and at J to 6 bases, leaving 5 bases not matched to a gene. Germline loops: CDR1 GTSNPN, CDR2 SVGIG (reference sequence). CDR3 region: CAWSGPGTSGRDTQYF. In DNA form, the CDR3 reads TGTGCCTGGAGTGGCCCCGGGACTAGCGGGAGGGATACGCAGTATTTT.

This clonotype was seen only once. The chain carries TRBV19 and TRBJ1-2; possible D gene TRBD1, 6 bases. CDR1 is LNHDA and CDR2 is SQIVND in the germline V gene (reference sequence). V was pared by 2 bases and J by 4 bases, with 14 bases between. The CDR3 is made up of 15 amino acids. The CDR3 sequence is CASSIWRGGAYGYTF. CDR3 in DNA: TGTGCCAGTAGTATATGGCGCGGGGGCGCCTATGGCTACACCTTC. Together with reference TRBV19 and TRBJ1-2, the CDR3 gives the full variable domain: DGGITQSPKYLFRKEGQNVTLSCEQNLNHDAMYWYRQDPGQGLRLIYYSQIVNDFQKGDIAEGYSVSREKKESFPLTVTSAQKNPTAFYLCASSIWRGGAYGYTFGSGTRLTVV.

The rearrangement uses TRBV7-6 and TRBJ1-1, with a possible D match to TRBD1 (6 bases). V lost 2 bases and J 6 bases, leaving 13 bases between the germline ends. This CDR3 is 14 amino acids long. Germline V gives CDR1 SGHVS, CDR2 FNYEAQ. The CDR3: CASSLRSGAAEAFF. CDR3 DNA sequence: TGTGCCAGCAGCTTAAGGTCAGGGGCGGCTGAAGCTTTCTTT.

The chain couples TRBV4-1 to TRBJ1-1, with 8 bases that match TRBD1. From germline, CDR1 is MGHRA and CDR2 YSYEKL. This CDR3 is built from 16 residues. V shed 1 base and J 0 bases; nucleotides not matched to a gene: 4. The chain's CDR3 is CASSQAPGQVNTEAFF. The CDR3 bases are TGCGCCAGCAGCCAAGCACCGGGACAGGTGAACACTGAAGCTTTCTTT.

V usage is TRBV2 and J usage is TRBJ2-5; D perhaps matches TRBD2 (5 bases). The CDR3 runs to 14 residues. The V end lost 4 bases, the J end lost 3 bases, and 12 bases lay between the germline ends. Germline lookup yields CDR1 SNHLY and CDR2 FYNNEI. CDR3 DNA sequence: TGTGCCAGCAGTGTTGGACTGCTCGAAGAGACCCAGTACTTC. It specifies CASSVGLLEETQYF.

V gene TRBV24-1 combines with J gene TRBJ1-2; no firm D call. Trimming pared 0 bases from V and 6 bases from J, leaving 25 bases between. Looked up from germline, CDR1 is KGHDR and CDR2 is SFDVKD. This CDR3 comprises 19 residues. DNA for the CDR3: TGTGCCACCAGTGATTTGGCAGGACGGCCCTACCCCGGTTTCGATGGCTACACCTTC. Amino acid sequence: CATSDLAGRPYPGFDGYTF.

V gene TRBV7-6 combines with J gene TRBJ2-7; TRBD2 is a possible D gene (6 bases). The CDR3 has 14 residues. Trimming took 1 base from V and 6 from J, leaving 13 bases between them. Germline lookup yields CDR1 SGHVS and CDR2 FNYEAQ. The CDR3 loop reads CASSLEVGGGEQYF. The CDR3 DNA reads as TGTGCCAGCAGCTTAGAGGTGGGGGGAGGCGAGCAGTACTTC.

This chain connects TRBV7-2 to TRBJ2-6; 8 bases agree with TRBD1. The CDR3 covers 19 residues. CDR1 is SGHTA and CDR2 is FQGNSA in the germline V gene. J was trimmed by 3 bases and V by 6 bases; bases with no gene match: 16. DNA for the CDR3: TGTGCCAGCAGACAGACAGGGGCGAACCCTAACTATGGGGCCAACGTCCTGACTTTC. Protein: CASRQTGANPNYGANVLTF.

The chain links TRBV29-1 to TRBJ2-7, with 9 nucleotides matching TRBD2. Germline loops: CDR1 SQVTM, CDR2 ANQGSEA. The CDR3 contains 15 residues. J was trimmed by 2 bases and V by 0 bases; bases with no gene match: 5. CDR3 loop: CSVEEASGAPYEQYF. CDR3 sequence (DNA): TGCAGCGTTGAAGAGGCTAGCGGGGCCCCCTACGAGCAGTACTTC.

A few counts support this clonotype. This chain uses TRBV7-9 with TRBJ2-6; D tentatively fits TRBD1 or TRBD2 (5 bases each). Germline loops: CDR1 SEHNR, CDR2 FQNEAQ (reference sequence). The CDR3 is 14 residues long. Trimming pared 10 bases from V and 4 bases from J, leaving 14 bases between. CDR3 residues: CAIPTREGANVLTF. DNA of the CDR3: TGTGCCATCCCAACCAGGGAGGGGGCCAACGTCCTGACTTTC.

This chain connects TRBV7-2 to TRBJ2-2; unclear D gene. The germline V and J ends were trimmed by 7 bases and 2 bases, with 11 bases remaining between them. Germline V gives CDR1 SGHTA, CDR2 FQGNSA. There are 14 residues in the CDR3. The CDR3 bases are TGTGCCAGCACCGATCGAAGAAACACCGGGGAGCTGTTTTTT. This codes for CASTDRRNTGELFF.

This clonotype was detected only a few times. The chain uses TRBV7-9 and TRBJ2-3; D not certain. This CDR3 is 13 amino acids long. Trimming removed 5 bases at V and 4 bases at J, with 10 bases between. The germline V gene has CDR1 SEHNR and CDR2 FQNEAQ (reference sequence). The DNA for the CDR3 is TGTGCCAGCAGCCGCCACCAGGCAGATACGCAGTATTTT. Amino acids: CASSRHQADTQYF.

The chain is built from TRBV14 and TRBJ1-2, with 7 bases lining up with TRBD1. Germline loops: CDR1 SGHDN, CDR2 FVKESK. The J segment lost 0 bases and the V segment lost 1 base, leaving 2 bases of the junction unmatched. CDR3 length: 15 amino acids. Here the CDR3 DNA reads TGTGCCAGCAGCCAAGCCGGGACAGCTAACTATGGCTACACCTTC. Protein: CASSQAGTANYGYTF.

In DNA, the CDR3 is TGTGCCAGTAGTTGGGACAGGGTGGAGACTGAAGCTTTCTTT. This translates into CASSWDRVETEAFF. This chain joins TRBV19 and TRBJ1-1; the match to TRBD1 covers 9 bases. The V segment lost 5 bases and the J segment 5 bases; nucleotides outside the gene matches: 6. The CDR3 loop spans 14 amino acids. The germline V gene encodes CDR1 LNHDA and CDR2 SQIVND (reference sequence).

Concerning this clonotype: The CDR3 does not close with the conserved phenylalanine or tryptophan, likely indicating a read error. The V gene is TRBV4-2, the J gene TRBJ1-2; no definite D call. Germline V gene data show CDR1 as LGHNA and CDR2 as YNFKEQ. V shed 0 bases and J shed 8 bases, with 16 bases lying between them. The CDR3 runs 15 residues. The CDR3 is CASSQEVWEEVGYTS. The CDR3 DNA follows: TGTGCCAGCAGCCAAGAAGTTTGGGAGGAAGTCGGCTACACCTCC.

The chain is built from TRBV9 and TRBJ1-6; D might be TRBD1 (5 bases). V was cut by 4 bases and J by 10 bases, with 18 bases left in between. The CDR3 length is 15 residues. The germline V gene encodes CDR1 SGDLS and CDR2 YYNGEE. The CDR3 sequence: CASSQDASRGSPLHF. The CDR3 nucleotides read TGTGCCAGCAGCCAAGATGCCAGTCGGGGGTCACCCCTCCACTTT.

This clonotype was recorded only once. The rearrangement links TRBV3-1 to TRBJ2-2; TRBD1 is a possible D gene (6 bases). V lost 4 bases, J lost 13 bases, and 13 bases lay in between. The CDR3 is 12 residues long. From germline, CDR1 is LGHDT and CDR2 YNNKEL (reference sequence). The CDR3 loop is CASSLSQGTLFF. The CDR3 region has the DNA TGTGCCAGCAGCCTCTCTCAGGGGACGCTGTTTTTT.

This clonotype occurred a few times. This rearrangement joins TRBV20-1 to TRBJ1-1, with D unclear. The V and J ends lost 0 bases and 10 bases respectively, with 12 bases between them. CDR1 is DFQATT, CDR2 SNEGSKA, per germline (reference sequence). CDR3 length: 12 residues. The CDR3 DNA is TGCAGTGCTAGAGATCAGGTCAGGCCAGCTTTCTTT. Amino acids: CSARDQVRPAFF.

The DNA of the CDR3 is TGTGCCAGCAGTGTCACGCAGTCGAACACTGAAGCTTTCTTT. This sequence encodes CASSVTQSNTEAFF. The chain joins TRBV2 to TRBJ1-1, with unresolved D. This CDR3 is 14 amino acids long. Germline V gives CDR1 SNHLY, CDR2 FYNNEI. Trimming removed 4 bases at V and 1 base at J, with 10 bases between.

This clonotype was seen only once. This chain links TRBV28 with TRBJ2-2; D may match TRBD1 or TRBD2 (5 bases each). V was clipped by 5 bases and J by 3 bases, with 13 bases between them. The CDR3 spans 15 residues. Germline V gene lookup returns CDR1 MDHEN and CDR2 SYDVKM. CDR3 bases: TGTGCCAGCAGTCCCGGGGCCTTCGACACCGGGGAGCTGTTTTTT. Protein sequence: CASSPGAFDTGELFF.

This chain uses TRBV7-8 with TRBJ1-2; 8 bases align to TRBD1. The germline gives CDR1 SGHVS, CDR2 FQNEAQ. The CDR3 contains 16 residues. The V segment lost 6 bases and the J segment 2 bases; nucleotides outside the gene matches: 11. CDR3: CASSDPPGQANYGYTF. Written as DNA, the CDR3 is TGTGCCAGCAGTGATCCTCCGGGACAGGCAAACTATGGCTACACCTTC. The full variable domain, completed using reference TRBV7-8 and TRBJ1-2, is GAGVSQSPRYKVAKRGQDVALRCDPISGHVSLFWYQQALGQGPEFLTYFQNEAQLDKSGLPSDRFFAERPEGSVSTLKIQRTQQEDSAVYLCASSDPPGQANYGYTFGSGTRLTVV.